This T cell receptor (beta chain) comes out of a study of T cells after yellow fever vaccination. This clonotype was observed at least ten times. Its antigen is unknown. After removal of 0 bases from V and 0 bases from J, the junction contained 9 bases not matched to a gene. This CDR3 is built from 18 residues. Germline V gene data show CDR1 as KGHDR and CDR2 as SFDVKD. In TCRdb, the 5' RACE reads were re-called with MiXCR into one record per CDR3 protein. The sample has 500,000 to 650,000 distinct CDR3 sequences; about 13% are singletons. Whole-study results and caveats: Boosting was followed by the reappearance of most primary-vaccination clones (96% CD4, around 86% CD8).

This TCR was recovered from a man aged 25 to 40 who received the YFV17D yellow fever vaccine. The sequences come from PBMCs, collected on the day of the yellow fever booster vaccination. This chain uses TRBV24-1 with TRBJ1-1, with 7 bases fitting TRBD1. The DNA for the CDR3 is TGTGCCACCAGTGATTTGAAGGGGGCGAATTTCATGAACACTGAAGCTTTCTTT. This encodes CATSDLKGANFMNTEAFF.